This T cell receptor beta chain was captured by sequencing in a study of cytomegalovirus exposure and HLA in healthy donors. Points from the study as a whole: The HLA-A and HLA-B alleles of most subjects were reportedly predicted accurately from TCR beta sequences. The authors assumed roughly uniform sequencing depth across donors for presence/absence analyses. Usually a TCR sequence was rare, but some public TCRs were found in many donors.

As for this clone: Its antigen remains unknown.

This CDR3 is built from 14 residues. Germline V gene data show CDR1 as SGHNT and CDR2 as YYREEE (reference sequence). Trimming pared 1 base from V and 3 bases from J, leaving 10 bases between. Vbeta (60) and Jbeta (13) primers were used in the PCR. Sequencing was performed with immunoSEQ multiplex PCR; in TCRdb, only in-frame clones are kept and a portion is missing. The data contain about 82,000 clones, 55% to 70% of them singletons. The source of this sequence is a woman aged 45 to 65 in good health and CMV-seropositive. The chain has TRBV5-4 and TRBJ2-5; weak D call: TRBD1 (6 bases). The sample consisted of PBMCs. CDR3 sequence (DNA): TGTGCCAGCAGCTTGTCAGGGGCGAAAGAGACCCAGTACTTC. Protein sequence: CASSLSGAKETQYF.